A single sample is the source of the 24 T cell receptor beta chains below, sequenced in a study of CD8 T cells in ankylosing spondylitis (dated by TCRdb to between 2016 and 2019). The library was made by 5' RACE. Data came from an Illumina HiSeq 2500. TCRdb passed the public sequencing reads through fastp at Q25 and MiXCR, retaining productive beta sequences. CDR3 protein duplicates are merged, each entry listing the most common genes and DNA. A total of around 150,000 distinct CDR3 sequences appear in this sample, roughly 18% of them only once. The top ten constitute approximately 7.6% of the sample. Input material: blood, either unsorted or a sorted T cell fraction (not recorded which). The receptor set was obtained from a male donor with ankylosing spondylitis or in good health (not recorded which).

Remarks on this clonotype: A read error may explain this, as a much larger clone is one base away. The genes are TRBV7-8 and TRBJ2-3, with TRBD2 identical over 7 bases. Germline-derived CDR1 and CDR2 are SGHVS and FQNEAQ. V lost 2 bases and J lost 4; bases outside the gene matches: 6. The CDR3 runs 15 residues. The CDR3 protein is CASSLLGGSADTQYF. For the CDR3, the DNA is TGTGCCAGCAGCTTATTGGGCGGGAGCGCAGATACGCAGTATTTT.

The chain combines TRBV7-9 with TRBJ2-2; D unresolved. Between the trimmed V and J ends, which lost 7 bases and 1 base, there was a span of 4 bases. Per germline, CDR1 SEHNR and CDR2 FQNEAQ (reference sequence). This CDR3 has 12 amino acids. This CDR3 is CASMGNTGELFF. CDR3 bases: TGTGCCAGCATGGGGAACACCGGGGAGCTGTTTTTT.

This clonotype was detected only a few times. Here the CDR3 DNA reads TGTGCCAGCATCCCCCCCAGTGCCCTTTACACCGGGGAGCTGTTTTTT. This codes for CASIPPSALYTGELFF. The chain is built from TRBV7-9 and TRBJ2-2; unclear D gene. The germline gives CDR1 SEHNR, CDR2 FQNEAQ (reference sequence). This CDR3 is 16 amino acids long. V lost 7 bases and J lost 3, with 18 bases in between.

In this sample, this clonotype turned up many times. The gene calls are TRBV11-2 and TRBJ1-3; no clear D. The CDR3 sequence is 13 residues long. Germline V gene data show CDR1 as SGHAT and CDR2 as FQNNGV. The V end lost 5 bases, the J end lost 0 bases, and 5 bases lay between the germline ends. The CDR3 sequence is CASSPFSGNTIYF. CDR3 bases: TGTGCCAGCAGCCCCTTCTCTGGAAACACCATATATTTT.

The V and J genes are TRBV24-1 and TRBJ1-5; D might be TRBD1 (5 bases). The CDR3 totals 15 residues. V lost 5 bases, J lost 0 bases, and 10 bases lay in between. CDR1 and CDR2 from the germline V gene are KGHDR and SFDVKD. The DNA for the CDR3 is TGTGCCACCAGTGGGGGACTCGATAGCAATCAGCCCCAGCATTTT. Amino acids: CATSGGLDSNQPQHF.

J is TRBJ2-2 and V is TRBV5-4; D may be TRBD1 or TRBD2 (6 bases each). CDR1 SGHNT and CDR2 YYREEE come from the germline V gene (reference sequence). With 4 bases removed from V and 3 bases from J, the gap between germline ends came to 13 bases. The CDR3 is 15 residues long. CDR3 protein: CASSPVGGHTGELFF. CDR3 DNA: TGTGCCAGCAGCCCGGTCGGGGGCCACACCGGGGAGCTGTTTTTT.

Many counts were recorded for this clonotype. J is TRBJ2-7 and V is TRBV29-1, with D uncertain. Germline lookup yields CDR1 SQVTM and CDR2 ANQGSEA. The CDR3 has 10 amino acids. With 6 bases removed from V and 3 bases from J, the gap between germline ends came to 6 bases. As DNA, the CDR3 is TGCAGCGTCCAACACTACGAGCAGTACTTC. This sequence encodes CSVQHYEQYF.

This clonotype has more than one count but fewer than ten. This rearrangement joins TRBV5-6 to TRBJ2-1; a possible D gene is TRBD2 (7 bases). This CDR3 comprises 14 residues. From germline, CDR1 is SGHDT and CDR2 YYEEEE. The V and J ends lost 7 bases and 2 bases respectively, with 13 bases between them. In DNA form, the CDR3 reads TGTGCCAGCGGGAGGGGGGTTACCTACAATGAGCAGTTCTTC. It yields the protein CASGRGVTYNEQFF.

The chain has TRBV6-5 and TRBJ2-4, with a possible D match to TRBD1 (6 bases). The germline V and J ends were trimmed by 4 bases and 0 bases, with 10 bases remaining between them. CDR3 length equals 15 residues. Germline-derived CDR1 and CDR2 are MNHEY and SVGAGI. The CDR3 sequence: CASSSGQIAKNIQYF. The CDR3 region has the DNA TGTGCCAGCAGTTCAGGACAGATAGCCAAAAACATTCAGTACTTC.

The V call is TRBV29-1, the J call TRBJ1-1; TRBD1 might be the D (5 bases). V was cut by 3 bases and J by 1 base, with 12 bases left in between. In germline, CDR1 is SQVTM, CDR2 ANQGSEA. The CDR3 loop spans 14 amino acids. CDR3 sequence reads: CSVEGRLRNTEAFF. In nucleotides, the CDR3 is TGCAGCGTTGAGGGACGGCTCCGGAACACTGAAGCTTTCTTT.

This clonotype was found a few times. The chain uses TRBV5-8 and TRBJ1-2; 7 bases are a match to TRBD1. There are 15 residues in the CDR3. Per the germline V gene, CDR1 is SGHTS and CDR2 is YDEGEE. The ends lost 1 base at V and 2 bases at J; junction bases unmatched: 5. The CDR3 coding sequence is TGTGCCAGCAGCTTGCGAGGACAGGAAAACTATGGCTACACCTTC. Protein product: CASSLRGQENYGYTF.

The chain combines TRBV28 with TRBJ2-7, with 13 positions matching TRBD2. J lost 9 bases, V lost 5 bases, and 16 bases had no gene match. CDR1 is MDHEN and CDR2 is SYDVKM in the germline V gene. The CDR3 loop spans 17 amino acids. The CDR3 spells CASSPPKLAGGPNAQYF. The CDR3 DNA is TGTGCCAGCAGTCCGCCGAAACTAGCGGGAGGGCCTAACGCGCAGTACTTC.

The chain carries TRBV6-8 and TRBJ2-1, with D unresolved. The germline V and J ends were trimmed by 8 bases and 12 bases, with 5 bases remaining between them. The CDR3 loop spans 8 amino acids. Germline V gene data show CDR1 as MNHGY and CDR2 as SAAAGT. CDR3 region: CASGRQFF. For the CDR3, the DNA is TGTGCCAGCGGACGGCAGTTCTTC.

Details on this clonotype: Since a much larger clone is just one base distant, this may be a read error. The chain links TRBV10-1 to TRBJ1-1, with 8 bases matching TRBD1. The CDR3 contains 14 residues. V dropped 6 bases and J dropped 7; count of bases not matched to a gene: 10. Germline loops: CDR1 WNHNN, CDR2 SYGVQD (reference sequence). This CDR3 reads CASSATDRADEAFF. CDR3 DNA sequence: TGCGCCAGCAGCGCGACGGACAGGGCGGATGAAGCTTTCTTT.

In this sample, this clonotype is medium-sized. The rearrangement joins TRBV27 to TRBJ2-3; D perhaps matches TRBD2 (5 bases). Trimming took 3 bases from V and 0 from J, leaving 7 bases between them. The CDR3 runs 14 residues. Germline V gene data show CDR1 as MNHEY and CDR2 as SMNVEV (reference sequence). CDR3 sequence reads: CASSFGGSTDTQYF. DNA of the CDR3: TGTGCCAGCAGTTTTGGAGGTAGCACAGATACGCAGTATTTT.

This clonotype was seen a handful of times. V is TRBV20-1 and J is TRBJ2-7, with 9 bases that match TRBD2. The CDR3 sequence is 13 residues long. Germline V CDR1 and CDR2: DFQATT, SNEGSKA (reference sequence). V was pared by 1 base and J by 4 bases, with 2 bases of the junction left unmatched. CDR3 coding DNA: TGCAGTGCTAGAGGACTAGCGGCTTACGAGCAGTACTTC. Encoded protein: CSARGLAAYEQYF.

There are a few counts of this clonotype. This sequence joins TRBV2 and TRBJ1-2; 10 bases agree with TRBD1. This CDR3 has 12 residues. Germline CDR1 SNHLY, CDR2 FYNNEI. Germline trimming cut 11 bases from V and 3 bases from J; bases unmatched to any gene: 3. In DNA form, the CDR3 reads TGTGCCGGCGGACAGGGGGACTATGGCTACACCTTC. Its translation is CAGGQGDYGYTF.

By its share, this clonotype is medium-sized. The chain links TRBV12-3 or TRBV12-4 to TRBJ2-1; TRBD2 aligns across 7 bases. V shed 0 bases and J 8 bases; nucleotides not matched to a gene: 7. The CDR3 runs to 15 residues. CDR3 coding DNA: TGTGCCAGCAGTTTAGCGGGAGGGCCTGAGCATGAGCAGTTCTTC. This encodes CASSLAGGPEHEQFF.

The chain couples TRBV29-1 to TRBJ2-7; TRBD2 is a possible D gene (6 bases). The germline V gene encodes CDR1 SQVTM and CDR2 ANQGSEA. The CDR3 is made up of 13 amino acids. The germline V and J ends were trimmed by 4 bases and 3 bases, with 13 bases remaining between them. The CDR3 region is CSVVRRGDYEQYF. The CDR3 DNA reads as TGCAGCGTTGTCCGGCGGGGAGACTACGAGCAGTACTTC.

This clonotype turned up a few times. The chain recombines TRBV7-2 with TRBJ2-4; D may be TRBD2 (6 bases). The CDR3 has 13 amino acids. Germline CDR1 and CDR2: SGHTA and FQGNSA. Trimming took 4 bases from V and 7 from J, leaving 11 bases between them. The CDR3 bases are TGTGCCAGCAGCTCCGGGGGAAAGAACATTCAGTACTTC. Translated, it gives CASSSGGKNIQYF.

The CDR3 sequence: CASSQPLQTGGGQPQHF. The CDR3 DNA reads as TGTGCCAGCAGCCAACCACTTCAGACAGGGGGCGGTCAGCCCCAGCATTTT. The gene calls are TRBV21-1 and TRBJ1-5; the D segment call TRBD1 is taken from the table without a DNA check. TRBV21-1 is labeled a pseudogene. The CDR3 totals 17 residues.

The chain employs TRBV11-3 and TRBJ1-6, with D unresolved. The CDR3 is made up of 13 amino acids. Germline V gene data show CDR1 as SGHNT and CDR2 as YENEEA. The ends were cut back, 3 bases at V and 10 bases at J, with 10 bases in the middle. CDR3 sequence (DNA): TGTGCCAGCAGCTTCGACGGGAGGTCACCCCTCCACTTT. It codes for CASSFDGRSPLHF. The full variable domain, completed using reference TRBV11-3 and TRBJ1-6, is EAGVVQSPRYKIIEKKQPVAFWCNPISGHNTLYWYLQNLGQGPELLIRYENEEAVDDSQLPKDRFSAERLKGVDSTLKIQPAELGDSAVYLCASSFDGRSPLHFGNGTRLTVT.

The CDR3: CASKAGSTDTQYF. The CDR3 DNA follows: TGTGCCAGTAAGGCGGGATCCACAGATACGCAGTATTTT. The chain has TRBV19 and TRBJ2-3; maybe TRBD2 (6 bases). The V end lost 7 bases, the J end lost 2 bases, and 10 bases lay between the germline ends. The CDR3 runs 13 residues. CDR1 LNHDA and CDR2 SQIVND come from the germline V gene (reference sequence).

V is TRBV7-9 and J is TRBJ1-6, with TRBD1 matching over 9 bases. Germline V gene sequence: CDR1 SEHNR, CDR2 FQNEAQ (reference sequence). Trimming at V came to 5 bases and at J to 11 bases, leaving 13 bases not matched to a gene. The CDR3 totals 16 residues. CDR3: CASSVFGDRDHAPLHF. The CDR3 nucleotides read TGTGCCAGCAGCGTATTCGGGGACAGGGACCATGCACCCCTCCACTTT.